These 7 T cell receptor beta chains originate from one sample sequenced in a study of cytomegalovirus exposure and HLA in healthy donors. The PCR was carried out with 60 Vbeta primers and 13 Jbeta primers. Clones were read by immunoSEQ multiplex PCR, and TCRdb kept only the in-frame ones, dropping some. Its listing shows 150,000 to 250,000 clones. Material: PBMCs. The receptors originated from a boy aged 10-17 years in good health and CMV-seronegative.

Comment on this clone: The sample carries other DNA sequences with the same CDR3. V is TRBV4-3 and J is TRBJ2-1, with 8 bases matching TRBD1. The CDR3 consists of 13 residues. With 1 base clipped from V and 15 bases from J, the junction kept 8 bases outside the gene matches. Germline CDR1 reads LGHNA; CDR2 reads YSLEER. In nucleotides, the CDR3 is TGCGCCAGCAGCCAAGGGAGACAGGGGTATCGGTTCTTC. Translating gives CASSQGRQGYRFF.

This CDR3 is CASSVGLGQGTDTQYF. The CDR3 DNA sequence: TGTGCCAGCAGCGTAGGATTGGGACAGGGTACCGATACGCAGTATTTT. The rearrangement uses TRBV9 and TRBJ2-3; TRBD1 agrees at 9 bases. The germline CDR1 and CDR2 sequences are SGDLS and YYNGEE. The J segment lost 6 bases and the V segment lost 0 bases, leaving 8 bases of the junction unmatched. CDR3 length equals 16 residues.

V usage is TRBV19 and J usage is TRBJ1-5, with 7 bases fitting TRBD1. The CDR3 extends over 16 amino acids. The trim removed 7 bases at V and 0 bases at J, leaving 9 bases unmatched. Germline V gene sequence: CDR1 LNHDA, CDR2 SQIVND (reference sequence). The CDR3 DNA reads TGTGCCAGTAATCGGGACAGTGTATATAGCAATCAGCCCCAGCATTTT. Residues: CASNRDSVYSNQPQHF.

This sequence joins TRBV4-1 and TRBJ1-6; tentative D call: TRBD1 (6 bases). This CDR3 spans 15 amino acids. Trimming took off 2 bases at V and 10 bases at J, with 15 bases between the two ends. In germline, CDR1 is MGHRA, CDR2 YSYEKL. DNA of the CDR3: TGCGCCAGCAGCCAAATCGGACAGATCGGGTCACCCCTCCACTTT. It codes for CASSQIGQIGSPLHF.

V is TRBV6-5 and J is TRBJ1-2, with D perhaps TRBD1 (6 bases). Looked up from germline, CDR1 is MNHEY and CDR2 is SVGAGI. The length of the CDR3 is 15 residues. V was clipped by 5 bases and J by 4 bases, with 17 bases between them. For the CDR3, the DNA is TGTGCCAGCAGTCCCGAAGGGACATTTGGCTATGGCTACACCTTC. Translation: CASSPEGTFGYGYTF.

This rearrangement joins TRBV5-1 to TRBJ2-1, with a weak D call TRBD2 (5 bases). Between the trimmed V and J ends, which lost 2 bases and 0 bases, there was a span of 18 bases. This CDR3 has 18 residues. The germline gives CDR1 SGHRS, CDR2 YFSETQ. CDR3 in amino acids: CASSFRLAAFSSYNEQFF. CDR3 sequence (DNA): TGCGCCAGCAGCTTTAGGCTAGCCGCCTTTAGCTCCTACAATGAGCAGTTCTTC. The full variable domain, with the rest looked up from reference TRBV5-1 and TRBJ2-1, is KAGVTQTPRYLIKTRGQQVTLSCSPISGHRSVSWYQQTPGQGLQFLFEYFSETQRNKGNFPGRFSGRQFSNSRSEMNVSTLELGDSALYLCASSFRLAAFSSYNEQFFGPGTRLTVL.

The chain is built from TRBV7-9 and TRBJ1-5, with 8 bases aligning to TRBD1. Losses at the gene ends were 4 bases for V and 6 bases for J; bases not matched to a gene: 8. Germline lookup yields CDR1 SEHNR and CDR2 FQNEAQ (reference sequence). The CDR3 covers 15 residues. CDR3 DNA: TGTGCCAGCAGCTCCGGGACAGGCCGCAGTCAGCCCCAGCATTTT. Its translation is CASSSGTGRSQPQHF.